The present T cell receptor beta chain was sequenced within a study of blood T cell repertoires in COVID-19. The data were produced by immunoSEQ multiplex PCR, yet TCRdb's version contains in-frame clones alone and is incomplete. This table holds about 190,000 clones, around nine tenths found once. CDR3 length: 15 residues. Between the trimmed V and J ends, which lost 4 bases and 3 bases, there was a span of 15 bases. CDR1 SGHRS and CDR2 YFSETQ come from the germline V gene. This TCR came from a woman aged 35 to 49 who had recovered from COVID-19. What was sequenced was peripheral blood. The chain is built from TRBV5-1 and TRBJ2-3, with a weak D call TRBD1 (6 bases). The CDR3 region is CASSRSGERTDTQYF. The CDR3 DNA reads as TGCGCCAGCAGCCGTTCAGGGGAGCGGACAGATACGCAGTATTTT.